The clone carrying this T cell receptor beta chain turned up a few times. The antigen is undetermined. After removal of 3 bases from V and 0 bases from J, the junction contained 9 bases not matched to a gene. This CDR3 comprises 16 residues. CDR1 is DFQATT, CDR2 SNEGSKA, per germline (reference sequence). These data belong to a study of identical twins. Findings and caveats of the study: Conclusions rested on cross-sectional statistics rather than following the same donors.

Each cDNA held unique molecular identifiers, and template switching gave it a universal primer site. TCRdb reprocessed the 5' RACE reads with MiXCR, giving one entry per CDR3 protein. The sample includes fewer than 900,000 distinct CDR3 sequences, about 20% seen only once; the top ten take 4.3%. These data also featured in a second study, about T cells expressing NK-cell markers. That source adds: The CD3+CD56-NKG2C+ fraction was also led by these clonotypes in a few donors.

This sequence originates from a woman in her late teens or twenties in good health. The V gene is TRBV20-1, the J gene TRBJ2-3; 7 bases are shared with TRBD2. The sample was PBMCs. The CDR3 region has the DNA TGCAGTGCTAGCGGGCTAGCGGATACTAGCACAGATACGCAGTATTTT. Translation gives CSASGLADTSTDTQYF.